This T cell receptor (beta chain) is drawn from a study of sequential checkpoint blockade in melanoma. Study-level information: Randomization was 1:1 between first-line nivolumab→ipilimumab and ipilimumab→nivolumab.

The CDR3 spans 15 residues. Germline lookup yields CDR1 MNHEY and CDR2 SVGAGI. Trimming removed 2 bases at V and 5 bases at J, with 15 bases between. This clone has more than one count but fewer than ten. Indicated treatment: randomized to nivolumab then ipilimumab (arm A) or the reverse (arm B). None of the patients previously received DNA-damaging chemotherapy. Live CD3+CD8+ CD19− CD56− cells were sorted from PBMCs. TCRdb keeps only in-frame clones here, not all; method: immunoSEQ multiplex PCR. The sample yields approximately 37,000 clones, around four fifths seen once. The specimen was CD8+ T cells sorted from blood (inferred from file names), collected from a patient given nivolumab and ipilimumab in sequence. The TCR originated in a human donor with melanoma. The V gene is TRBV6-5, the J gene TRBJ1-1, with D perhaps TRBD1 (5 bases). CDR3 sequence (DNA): TGTGCCAGCAGTTACAGCGAAGGGGCAATGACTGAAGCTTTCTTT. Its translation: CASSYSEGAMTEAFF.